This T cell receptor beta chain was captured in a study of blood T cell repertoires in COVID-19. Study overall: Samples came from the United States, Italy and Spain, spanning acute and convalescent COVID-19. PBMCs, B-cell-depleted T cells, or T cells provided the cDNA or gDNA that made up the material.

The CDR3 consists of 14 residues. The germline V gene encodes CDR1 ENHRY and CDR2 SYGVKD. V was clipped by 6 bases and J by 3 bases; unmatched bases: 6. Clones were read by immunoSEQ multiplex PCR, and TCRdb kept only the in-frame ones, dropping some. The sample lists about 260,000 clones, 86% occurring once. Sequencing was performed on peripheral blood. This receptor was obtained from a man aged 35 to 55 with active or convalescent COVID-19. The V and J genes are TRBV10-3 and TRBJ2-5, with 8 bases aligning to TRBD1. The CDR3 here is CAIRQGDVEETQYF. As DNA, the CDR3 is TGTGCCATCAGACAGGGGGATGTCGAAGAGACCCAGTACTTC.